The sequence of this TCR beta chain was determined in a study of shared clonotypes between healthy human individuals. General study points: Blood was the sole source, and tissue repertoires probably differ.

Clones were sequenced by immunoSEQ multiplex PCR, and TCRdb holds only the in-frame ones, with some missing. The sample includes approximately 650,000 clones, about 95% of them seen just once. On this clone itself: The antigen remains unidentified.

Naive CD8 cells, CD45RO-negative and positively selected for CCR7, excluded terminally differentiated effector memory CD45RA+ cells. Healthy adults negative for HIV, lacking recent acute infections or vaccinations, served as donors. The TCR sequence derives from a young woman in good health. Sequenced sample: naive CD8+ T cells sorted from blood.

For the CDR3, the DNA is TGTGCCAGCAGCGCCGGACCGAACACTGAAGCTTTCTTT. As protein: CASSAGPNTEAFF. The genes are TRBV5-6 and TRBJ1-1, with D unclear. The CDR3 covers 13 residues. V was trimmed by 4 bases and J by 1 base, leaving 8 bases between them. The germline gives CDR1 SGHDT, CDR2 YYEEEE.